This T cell receptor (beta chain) was recorded in a study of cytomegalovirus exposure and HLA in healthy donors. As for this clone: Antigen: not known.

Germline V gene data show CDR1 as SGHTA and CDR2 as FQGNSA. The CDR3 runs 19 residues. V was clipped by 4 bases and J by 7 bases; unmatched bases: 13. Regarding the study as a whole: According to reports, the classifier identified cytomegalovirus status with high specificity and sensitivity. 87-base-pair reads could not separate some V segments, including TRBV6-2 and TRBV6-3.

PCR amplification relied on 60 Vbeta primers (plus 13 Jbeta primers). Libraries were prepared by immunoSEQ multiplex PCR; TCRdb keeps only in-frame clonotypes and omits some of them. The sample has over 150,000 clones, roughly 82% seen once. The sequence derives from a middle-aged man in good health and CMV-seropositive. The sample comprised PBMCs. The V gene is TRBV7-2, the J gene TRBJ2-2; 15 bases agree with TRBD2. The CDR3, as DNA: TGTGCCAGCAGCTCCTGGACTAGCGGGAGGGCCCATGTGGGCGGGGAGCTGTTTTTT. It codes for CASSSWTSGRAHVGGELFF.